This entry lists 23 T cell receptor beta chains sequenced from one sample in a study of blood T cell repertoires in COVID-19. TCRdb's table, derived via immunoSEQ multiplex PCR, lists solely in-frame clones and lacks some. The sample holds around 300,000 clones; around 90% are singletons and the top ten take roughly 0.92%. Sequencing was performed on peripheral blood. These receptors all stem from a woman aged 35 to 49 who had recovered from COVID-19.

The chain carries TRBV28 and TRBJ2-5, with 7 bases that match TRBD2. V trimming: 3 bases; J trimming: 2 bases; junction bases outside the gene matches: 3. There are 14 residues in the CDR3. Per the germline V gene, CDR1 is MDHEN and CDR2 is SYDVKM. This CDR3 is CASSFGLVQETQYF. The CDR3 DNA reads TGTGCCAGCAGTTTTGGACTAGTGCAAGAGACCCAGTACTTC.

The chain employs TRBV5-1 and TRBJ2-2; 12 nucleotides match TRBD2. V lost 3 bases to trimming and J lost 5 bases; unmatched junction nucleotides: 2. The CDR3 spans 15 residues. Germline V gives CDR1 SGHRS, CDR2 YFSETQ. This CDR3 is CASSSGTSGTGELFF. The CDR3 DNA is TGCGCCAGCAGCTCCGGGACTAGCGGGACCGGGGAGCTGTTTTTT.

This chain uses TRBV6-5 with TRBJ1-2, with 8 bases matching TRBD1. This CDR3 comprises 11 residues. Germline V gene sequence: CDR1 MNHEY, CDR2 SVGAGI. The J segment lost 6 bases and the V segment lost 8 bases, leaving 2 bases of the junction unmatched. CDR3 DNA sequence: TGTGCCAGCGGACAGGGCCATGGCTACACCTTC. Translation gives CASGQGHGYTF.

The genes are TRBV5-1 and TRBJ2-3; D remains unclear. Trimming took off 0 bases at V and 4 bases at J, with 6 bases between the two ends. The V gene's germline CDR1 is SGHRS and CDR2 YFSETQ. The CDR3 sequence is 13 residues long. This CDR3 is CASSLDAADTQYF. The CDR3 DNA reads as TGCGCCAGCAGCTTGGATGCAGCAGATACGCAGTATTTT.

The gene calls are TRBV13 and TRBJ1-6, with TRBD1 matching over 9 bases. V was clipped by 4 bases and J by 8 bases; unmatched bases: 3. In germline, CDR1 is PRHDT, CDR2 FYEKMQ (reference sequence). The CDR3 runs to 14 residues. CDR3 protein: CASSYRTGDSPLHF. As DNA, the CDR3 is TGTGCCAGCAGCTACAGGACAGGGGATTCACCCCTCCACTTT.

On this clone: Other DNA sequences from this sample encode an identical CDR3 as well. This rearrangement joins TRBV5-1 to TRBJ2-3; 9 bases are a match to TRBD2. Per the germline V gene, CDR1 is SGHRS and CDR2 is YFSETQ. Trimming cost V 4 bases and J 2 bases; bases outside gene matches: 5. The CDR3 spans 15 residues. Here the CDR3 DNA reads TGCGCCAGCAGCACCCTAGCGGGGTCCACAGATACGCAGTATTTT. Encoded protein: CASSTLAGSTDTQYF. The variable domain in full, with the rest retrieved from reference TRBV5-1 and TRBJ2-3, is KAGVTQTPRYLIKTRGQQVTLSCSPISGHRSVSWYQQTPGQGLQFLFEYFSETQRNKGNFPGRFSGRQFSNSRSEMNVSTLELGDSALYLCASSTLAGSTDTQYFGPGTRLTVL.

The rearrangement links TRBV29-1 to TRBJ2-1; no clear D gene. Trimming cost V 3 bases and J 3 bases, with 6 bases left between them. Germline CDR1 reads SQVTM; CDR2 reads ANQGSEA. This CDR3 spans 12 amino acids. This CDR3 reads CSVDSLYNEQFF. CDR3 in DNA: TGCAGCGTTGACTCCCTCTACAATGAGCAGTTCTTC.

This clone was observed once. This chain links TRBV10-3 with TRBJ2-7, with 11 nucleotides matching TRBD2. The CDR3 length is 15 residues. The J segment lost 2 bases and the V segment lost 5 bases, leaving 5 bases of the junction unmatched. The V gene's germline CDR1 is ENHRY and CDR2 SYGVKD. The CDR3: CAISPVAGGTYEQYF. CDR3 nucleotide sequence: TGTGCCATCAGTCCCGTAGCGGGAGGGACCTACGAGCAGTACTTC.

CDR3 amino acids: CASSVVTSGNDEQFF. Written as DNA, the CDR3 is TGTGCCAGCAGCGTAGTTACTAGCGGGAACGATGAGCAGTTCTTC. The V call is TRBV9, the J call TRBJ2-1, with TRBD2 matching 10 bases. CDR1 is SGDLS and CDR2 is YYNGEE in the germline V gene. Unmatched junction bases numbered 5, after V lost 0 bases and J lost 8 bases. CDR3 length: 15 residues. Variable domain in full (rest from reference TRBV9 and TRBJ2-1): DSGVTQTPKHLITATGQRVTLRCSPRSGDLSVYWYQQSLDQGLQFLIQYYNGEERAKGNILERFSAQQFPDLHSELNLSSLELGDSALYFCASSVVTSGNDEQFFGPGTRLTVL.

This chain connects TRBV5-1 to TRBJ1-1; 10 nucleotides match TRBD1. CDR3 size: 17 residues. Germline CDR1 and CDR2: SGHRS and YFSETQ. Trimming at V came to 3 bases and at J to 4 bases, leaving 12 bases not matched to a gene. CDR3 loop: CASSSTTGGALGTEAFF. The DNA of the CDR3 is TGCGCCAGCAGCTCTACGACAGGGGGCGCCCTGGGCACTGAAGCTTTCTTT.

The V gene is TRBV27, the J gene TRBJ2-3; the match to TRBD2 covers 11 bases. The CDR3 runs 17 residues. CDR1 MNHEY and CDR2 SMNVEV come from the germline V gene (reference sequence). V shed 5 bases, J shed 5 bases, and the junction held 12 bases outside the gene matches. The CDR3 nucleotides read TGTGCCAGCAGTCAGGGGGGTCTAGCGGGAGGCATAGATACGCAGTATTTT. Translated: CASSQGGLAGGIDTQYF.

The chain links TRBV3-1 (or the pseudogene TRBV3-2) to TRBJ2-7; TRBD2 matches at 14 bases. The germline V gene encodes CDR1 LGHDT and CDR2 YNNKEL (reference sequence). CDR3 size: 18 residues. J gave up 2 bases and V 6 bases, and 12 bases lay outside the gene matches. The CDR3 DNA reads TGTGCCAGCAGGTCTACGACTAGCGGGAGGGAAAGGACCTACGAGCAGTACTTC. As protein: CASRSTTSGRERTYEQYF.

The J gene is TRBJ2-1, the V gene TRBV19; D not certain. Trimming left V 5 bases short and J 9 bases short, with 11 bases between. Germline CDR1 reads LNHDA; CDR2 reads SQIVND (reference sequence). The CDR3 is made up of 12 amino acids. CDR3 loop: CASSALPSEQFF. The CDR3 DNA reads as TGTGCCAGTAGTGCCCTACCGAGTGAGCAGTTCTTC. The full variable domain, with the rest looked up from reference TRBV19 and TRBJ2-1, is DGGITQSPKYLFRKEGQNVTLSCEQNLNHDAMYWYRQDPGQGLRLIYYSQIVNDFQKGDIAEGYSVSREKKESFPLTVTSAQKNPTAFYLCASSALPSEQFFGPGTRLTVL.

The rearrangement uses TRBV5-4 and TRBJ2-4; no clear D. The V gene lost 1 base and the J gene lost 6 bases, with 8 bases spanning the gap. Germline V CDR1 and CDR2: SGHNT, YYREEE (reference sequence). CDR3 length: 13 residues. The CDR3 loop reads CASSLRGRNIQYF. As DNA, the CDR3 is TGTGCCAGCAGCTTGCGAGGTAGAAACATTCAGTACTTC.

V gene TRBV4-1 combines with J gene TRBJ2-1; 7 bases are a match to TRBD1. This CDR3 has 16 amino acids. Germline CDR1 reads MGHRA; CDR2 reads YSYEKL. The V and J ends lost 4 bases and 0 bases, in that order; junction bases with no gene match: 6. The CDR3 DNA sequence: TGCGCCAGCAGCCGCAGACAGGGAAGCTCCTACAATGAGCAGTTCTTC. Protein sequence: CASSRRQGSSYNEQFF.

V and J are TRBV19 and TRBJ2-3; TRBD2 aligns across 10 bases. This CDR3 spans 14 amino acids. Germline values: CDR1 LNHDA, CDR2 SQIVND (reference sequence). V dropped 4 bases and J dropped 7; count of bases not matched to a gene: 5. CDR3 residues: CASSTSGRPNTQYF. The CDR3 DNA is TGTGCCAGTAGTACTAGCGGGAGACCAAATACGCAGTATTTT.

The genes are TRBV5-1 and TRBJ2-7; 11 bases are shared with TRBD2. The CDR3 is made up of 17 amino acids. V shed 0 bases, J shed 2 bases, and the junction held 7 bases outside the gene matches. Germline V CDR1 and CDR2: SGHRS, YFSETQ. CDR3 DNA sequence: TGCGCCAGCAGCTTGGGATTACTAGCGGGAGAGACCTACGAGCAGTACTTC. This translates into CASSLGLLAGETYEQYF.

CDR3 sequence reads: CASSYGPNTEAFF. DNA for the CDR3: TGTGCCAGCAGTTACGGGCCGAACACTGAAGCTTTCTTT. This rearrangement joins TRBV6-2 or TRBV6-3 to TRBJ1-1; D unresolved. Germline V gene lookup returns CDR1 MNHEY and CDR2 SVGEGT. The V gene lost 2 bases and the J gene lost 1 base, with 5 bases spanning the gap. CDR3 size: 13 residues.

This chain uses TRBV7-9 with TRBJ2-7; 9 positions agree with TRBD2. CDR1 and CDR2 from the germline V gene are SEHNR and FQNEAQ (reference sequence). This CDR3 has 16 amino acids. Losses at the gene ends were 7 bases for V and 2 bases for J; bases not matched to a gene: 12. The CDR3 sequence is CASIPGETSGPYEQYF. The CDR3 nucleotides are TGTGCCAGCATCCCAGGGGAGACTAGCGGCCCCTACGAGCAGTACTTC.

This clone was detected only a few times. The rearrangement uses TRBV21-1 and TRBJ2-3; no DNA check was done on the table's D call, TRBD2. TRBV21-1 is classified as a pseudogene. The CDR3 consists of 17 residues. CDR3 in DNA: TGTGCCAGAGAGGGACTAGCGGACTACCGCTTCACAGATACGCAGTATTTT. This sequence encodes CAREGLADYRFTDTQYF.

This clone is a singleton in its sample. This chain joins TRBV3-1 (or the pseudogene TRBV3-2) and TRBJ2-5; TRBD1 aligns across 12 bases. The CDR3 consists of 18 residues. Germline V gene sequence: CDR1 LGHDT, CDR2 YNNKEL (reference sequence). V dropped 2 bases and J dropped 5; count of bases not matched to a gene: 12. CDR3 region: CASSQSLGTGGSGETQYF. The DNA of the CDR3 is TGTGCCAGCAGCCAATCCCTGGGGACAGGGGGCTCGGGGGAGACCCAGTACTTC.

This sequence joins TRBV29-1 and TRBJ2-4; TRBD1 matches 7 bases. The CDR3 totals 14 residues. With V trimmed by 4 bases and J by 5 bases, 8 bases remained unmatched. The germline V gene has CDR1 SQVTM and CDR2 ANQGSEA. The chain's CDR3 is CSVGGTDTQNIQYF. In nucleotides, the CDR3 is TGCAGCGTTGGAGGGACAGACACCCAAAACATTCAGTACTTC.

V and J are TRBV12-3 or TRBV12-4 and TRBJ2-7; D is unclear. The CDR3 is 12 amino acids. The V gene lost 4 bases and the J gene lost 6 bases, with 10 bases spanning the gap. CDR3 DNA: TGTGCCAGCAGTTCTAACCCCGCCGAGCAGTACTTC. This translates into CASSSNPAEQYF.